Shown below are 17 T cell receptor beta chains from a single sample sequenced in a study of T cells in Graves' hyperthyroidism and ophthalmopathy. Amplification targeted TCR beta CDR3 regions from RNA transcripts. HTBI primers were the set used in a first-round RT-PCR of the TCR CDR3. TCRdb ran MiXCR on the multiplex PCR reads and lists one entry per CDR3 protein. Found here are a few hundred thousand distinct CDR3 sequences, 14% of them singletons; the top ten hold approximately 15%. Sequencing was performed on blood. The receptors stem from a woman in her thirties or forties with Graves' hyperthyroidism.

Here the CDR3 DNA reads TGTGCCAGCAGCCAAGATTCCGGTGAGCAGTTCTTC. Amino acid sequence: CASSQDSGEQFF. The rearrangement links TRBV4-2 to TRBJ2-1; no definite D call. V was pared by 0 bases and J by 9 bases, with 6 bases between. The CDR3 is made up of 12 amino acids. CDR1 is LGHNA, CDR2 YNFKEQ, per germline.

This clonotype was detected ten times or more. This chain links TRBV28 with TRBJ2-1, with D unresolved. The germline gives CDR1 MDHEN, CDR2 SYDVKM. There are 14 residues in the CDR3. V lost 6 bases and J lost 6, with 15 bases in between. This CDR3 is CASSLTLPGNEQFF. CDR3 coding DNA: TGTGCCAGCAGCCTTACACTCCCGGGCAATGAGCAGTTCTTC.

V usage is TRBV9 and J usage is TRBJ1-3; D gene ambiguous. CDR1 SGDLS and CDR2 YYNGEE come from the germline V gene. The CDR3 sequence is 14 residues long. Trimming took 2 bases from V and 7 from J, leaving 13 bases between them. The CDR3: CASSVLDPANTIYF. The CDR3 DNA reads TGTGCCAGCAGCGTGCTTGACCCGGCGAACACCATATATTTT. Based on the CDR3 plus reference TRBV9 and TRBJ1-3, the full variable domain is DSGVTQTPKHLITATGQRVTLRCSPRSGDLSVYWYQQSLDQGLQFLIQYYNGEERAKGNILERFSAQQFPDLHSELNLSSLELGDSALYFCASSVLDPANTIYFGEGSWLTVV.

The chain couples TRBV12-3 or TRBV12-4 to TRBJ2-1; TRBD1 matches at 7 bases. This CDR3 contains 11 residues. V lost 6 bases and J lost 15; bases outside the gene matches: 8. CDR3: CASRLQGRLFF. The CDR3 DNA reads as TGTGCCAGCAGGCTACAGGGGCGTTTGTTCTTC.

This chain links TRBV19 with TRBJ2-1, with 13 nucleotides matching TRBD2. The CDR3 length is 13 residues. The germline CDR1 and CDR2 sequences are LNHDA and SQIVND (reference sequence). The CDR3 DNA is TGTGTTACGGGACTAGCGGGGTACAATGAGCAGTTCTTC. Translating it yields CVTGLAGYNEQFF. Supplemented by reference TRBV19 and TRBJ2-1, the full variable domain reads DGGITQSPKYLFRKEGQNVTLSCEQNLNHDAMYWYRQDPGQGLRLIYYSQIVNDFQKGDIAEGYSVSREKKESFPLTVTSAQKNPTAFYLCVTGLAGYNEQFFGPGTRLTVL.

There are a few counts of this clonotype. V usage is TRBV28 and J usage is TRBJ1-3; D call uncertain. Germline assignment: CDR1 MDHEN and CDR2 SYDVKM. Trimming left V 7 bases short and J 2 bases short, with 12 bases between. The CDR3 runs 14 residues. The CDR3 DNA follows: TGTGCCAGCACCATCCGTGTACCTGGAAACACCATATATTTT. Amino acid sequence: CASTIRVPGNTIYF.

The rearrangement joins TRBV7-8 to TRBJ1-4, with a possible D match to TRBD1 (5 bases). The CDR3 has 16 amino acids. The germline V gene has CDR1 SGHVS and CDR2 FQNEAQ. Trimming took 4 bases from V and 7 from J, leaving 19 bases between them. The CDR3 reads CASSSGMRGGGEKLFF. In DNA form, the CDR3 reads TGTGCCAGCAGCTCAGGGATGCGGGGTGGGGGTGAAAAACTGTTTTTT.

This clonotype came up many times. The chain carries TRBV20-1 and TRBJ1-2; the match to TRBD1 covers 7 bases. Per the germline V gene, CDR1 is DFQATT and CDR2 is SNEGSKA (reference sequence). V shed 1 base and J 4 bases; nucleotides not matched to a gene: 6. CDR3 length: 14 residues. The CDR3 bases are TGCAGTGCTAGAGTAGGGGGCGCTGGCTATGGCTACACCTTC. Translated, it gives CSARVGGAGYGYTF.

This clonotype was counted only a few times. The rearrangement uses TRBV5-1 and TRBJ1-2, with D perhaps matching TRBD1 (6 bases). Trimming removed 1 base from V and 2 bases from J, with 15 bases in between. Germline V gene data show CDR1 as SGHRS and CDR2 as YFSETQ. CDR3 length equals 16 residues. The CDR3 sequence is CASSLRQDTMNYGYTF. CDR3 in DNA: TGCGCCAGCAGCTTGAGACAGGACACCATGAACTATGGCTACACCTTC. The entire variable domain, with the rest obtained from reference TRBV5-1 and TRBJ1-2, is as follows: KAGVTQTPRYLIKTRGQQVTLSCSPISGHRSVSWYQQTPGQGLQFLFEYFSETQRNKGNFPGRFSGRQFSNSRSEMNVSTLELGDSALYLCASSLRQDTMNYGYTFGSGTRLTVV.

The chain recombines TRBV3-1 with TRBJ2-3, with 9 nucleotides matching TRBD1. J lost 3 bases, V lost 4 bases, and 8 bases had no gene match. The CDR3 totals 16 residues. Per germline, CDR1 LGHDT and CDR2 YNNKEL (reference sequence). The CDR3 loop is CASSPGQGYSTDTQYF. The CDR3, as DNA: TGTGCCAGCAGCCCCGGACAGGGGTATTCGACAGATACGCAGTATTTT.

The rearrangement links TRBV5-1 to TRBJ1-2; 7 bases align to TRBD1. CDR3 length equals 15 residues. The V gene end was trimmed by 4 bases and the J gene end by 8 bases; junction bases not matched to a gene: 14. Germline V gene sequence: CDR1 SGHRS, CDR2 YFSETQ. The CDR3: CASSIGSGTVDGYTF. In nucleotides, the CDR3 is TGCGCCAGCAGCATAGGATCCGGGACAGTTGACGGCTACACCTTC.

The rearrangement links TRBV2 to TRBJ1-2; 7 bases are a match to TRBD1. This CDR3 region has 13 residues. Per the germline V gene, CDR1 is SNHLY and CDR2 is FYNNEI. With V trimmed by 5 bases and J by 8 bases, 8 bases remained unmatched. CDR3 sequence reads: CASSQTGAGGYTF. CDR3 bases: TGTGCCAGCAGTCAAACAGGGGCGGGAGGCTACACCTTC.

The gene calls are TRBV6-1 and TRBJ2-5; 7 bases are a match to TRBD1. This CDR3 has 15 amino acids. J was trimmed by 2 bases and V by 5 bases; bases with no gene match: 8. Per germline, CDR1 MNHNS and CDR2 SASEGT. The CDR3 DNA sequence: TGTGCCAGCAGTCCAAACAGGGGCCGGCAAGAGACCCAGTACTTC. Its translation is CASSPNRGRQETQYF.

The chain carries TRBV20-1 and TRBJ2-1, with D possibly matching TRBD2 (6 bases). V lost 0 bases to trimming and J lost 7 bases, with 22 bases between them. CDR1 is DFQATT and CDR2 is SNEGSKA in the germline V gene (reference sequence). The CDR3 is 17 amino acids. The CDR3 nucleotides are TGCAGTGCTAGAGATTGGTCCACTAGCCCGATAAGTAATGAGCAGTTCTTC. Protein product: CSARDWSTSPISNEQFF.

This chain links TRBV6-5 with TRBJ2-2; no clear D gene. Germline CDR1 MNHEY, CDR2 SVGAGI. With 0 bases removed from V and 5 bases from J, the gap between germline ends came to 13 bases. The CDR3 is 16 residues long. CDR3 nucleotide sequence: TGTGCCAGCAGTTACTCGGCAGGTTCGTCTACCGGGGAGCTGTTTTTT. Protein product: CASSYSAGSSTGELFF.

This clonotype appeared many times. This rearrangement joins TRBV2 to TRBJ1-2; 7 bases align to TRBD1. In germline, CDR1 is SNHLY, CDR2 FYNNEI. V gave up 8 bases and J gave up 3 bases; unmatched junction bases: 15. The CDR3 loop spans 16 amino acids. Written as DNA, the CDR3 is TGTGCCAGCGCACACGCTAGAAGGGGGCAGGACTATGGCTACACCTTC. Translation: CASAHARRGQDYGYTF.

This clonotype was found many times. This chain connects TRBV20-1 to TRBJ2-1, with no clear D. The V end lost 4 bases, the J end lost 7 bases, and 11 bases lay between the germline ends. The CDR3 runs 12 residues. Germline CDR1 and CDR2: DFQATT and SNEGSKA (reference sequence). The CDR3 sequence: CSAMPEQNEQFF. The CDR3 region has the DNA TGCAGTGCTATGCCGGAGCAGAATGAGCAGTTCTTC.